The 11 T cell receptor beta chains reported below all come from one sample, sequenced in a study of Ad26.COV2.S vaccination and SARS-CoV-2 variants. Treatment described: some 19 received Ad26.COV2.S at low or high dose, single or two shots; five or six received placebo; per-sample allocation not given. Collection of the samples took place on day 63 after the first injection of vaccine or placebo. Generated by immunoSEQ multiplex PCR, the TCRdb table keeps only in-frame clones and is missing some. In the table there are around 450,000 clones, roughly 87% of which are singletons. Sequenced here: peripheral blood, sampled in a trial of Ad26.COV2.S vaccine versus placebo. The receptors shown here come from a person aged 18-65 years who received the Ad26.COV2.S COVID-19 vaccine or a placebo.

The chain joins TRBV7-9 to TRBJ1-1; D is undetermined. Germline loops: CDR1 SEHNR, CDR2 FQNEAQ (reference sequence). The CDR3 runs 13 residues. The V gene lost 4 bases and the J gene lost 1 base, with 7 bases spanning the gap. CDR3 protein: CASSSQTNTEAFF. In nucleotides, the CDR3 is TGTGCCAGCAGCTCCCAGACGAACACTGAAGCTTTCTTT.

This chain joins TRBV27 and TRBJ1-1, with D hard to call. CDR3 length equals 15 residues. The germline CDR1 and CDR2 sequences are MNHEY and SMNVEV (reference sequence). Trimming pared 0 bases from V and 5 bases from J, leaving 13 bases between. CDR3 in DNA: TGTGCCAGCAGTTTATCTGGAGTATTGACTACTGAAGCTTTCTTT. Translation: CASSLSGVLTTEAFF.

The gene calls are TRBV18 and TRBJ1-6; D is perhaps TRBD1 (6 bases). This CDR3 has 17 residues. Per the germline V gene, CDR1 is KGHSH and CDR2 is LQKENI. V was cut by 2 bases and J by 0 bases, with 11 bases left in between. CDR3 amino acids: CASSPMGQSSYNSPLHF. CDR3 nucleotides: TGTGCCAGCTCACCAATGGGACAAAGCTCCTATAATTCACCCCTCCACTTT.

The chain's CDR3 is CASSFLPSPSTDTQYF. The CDR3 DNA reads TGCGCCAGCAGCTTCCTTCCCAGCCCAAGCACAGATACGCAGTATTTT. The chain uses TRBV5-1 and TRBJ2-3; unclear D gene. This CDR3 contains 16 residues. The V end was cut by 2 bases, the J end by 0 bases, with 13 bases between. Germline CDR1 reads SGHRS; CDR2 reads YFSETQ. Looking up the rest from reference TRBV5-1 and TRBJ2-3 gives the full variable domain: KAGVTQTPRYLIKTRGQQVTLSCSPISGHRSVSWYQQTPGQGLQFLFEYFSETQRNKGNFPGRFSGRQFSNSRSEMNVSTLELGDSALYLCASSFLPSPSTDTQYFGPGTRLTVL.

This clone was found once. The chain carries TRBV18 and TRBJ2-2, with D maybe TRBD1 (5 bases). V lost 2 bases and J 0 bases, leaving 10 bases between the germline ends. Looked up from germline, CDR1 is KGHSH and CDR2 is LQKENI. The CDR3 loop spans 16 amino acids. The CDR3 here is CASSPIRDPNTGELFF. As DNA, the CDR3 is TGTGCCAGCTCACCAATCAGGGATCCGAACACCGGGGAGCTGTTTTTT.

The chain links TRBV5-1 to TRBJ1-1, with TRBD1 matching over 7 bases. Germline V CDR1 and CDR2: SGHRS, YFSETQ. The CDR3 covers 16 residues. V was pared by 0 bases and J by 1 base, with 6 bases of the junction left unmatched. The CDR3 loop is CASSLAYRGTNTEAFF. The CDR3 nucleotides read TGCGCCAGCAGCTTGGCCTACAGGGGAACGAACACTGAAGCTTTCTTT.

This chain links TRBV19 with TRBJ1-2, with D unclear. Trimming stripped 5 bases from V and 4 bases from J, with 14 bases between. Germline V lookup: CDR1 LNHDA, CDR2 SQIVND (reference sequence). The CDR3 consists of 14 residues. CDR3 amino acids: CASSSIAVGYGYTF. Here the CDR3 DNA reads TGTGCCAGTAGTTCGATCGCAGTAGGCTATGGCTACACCTTC.

This clone appeared a few times. V gene TRBV12-5 combines with J gene TRBJ1-1; 7 nucleotides match TRBD1. Germline V lookup: CDR1 LGHNT, CDR2 FRNRAP. The V segment lost 4 bases and the J segment 5 bases; nucleotides outside the gene matches: 4. The CDR3 is made up of 13 amino acids. The CDR3 region is CASGSTGQTEAFF. The CDR3 DNA is TGTGCTAGTGGTTCGACAGGGCAAACTGAAGCTTTCTTT.

The V gene is TRBV10-3, the J gene TRBJ1-1; 9 bases map to TRBD1. V shed 1 base and J 1 base; nucleotides not matched to a gene: 4. CDR1 ENHRY and CDR2 SYGVKD come from the germline V gene. The CDR3 is 16 amino acids. Here the CDR3 DNA reads TGTGCCATCAGTGAGTACCCGGGACAGGGGAACACTGAAGCTTTCTTT. Translation: CAISEYPGQGNTEAFF.

The chain combines TRBV2 with TRBJ1-6; 10 nucleotides match TRBD1. V shed 9 bases and J 7 bases; nucleotides not matched to a gene: 3. The CDR3 is 13 residues long. Germline CDR1 is SNHLY and CDR2 is FYNNEI. Here the CDR3 reads CASTGQGNSPLHF. The CDR3 DNA is TGTGCCAGTACGGGACAGGGGAATTCACCCCTCCACTTT.

The CDR3, as DNA: TGTGCCAGCAGCCCCCGGGTCGATCTATACAATGAGCAGTTCTTC. Translating gives CASSPRVDLYNEQFF. The J gene is TRBJ2-1, the V gene TRBV9, with D unclear. Trimming removed 4 bases at V and 4 bases at J, with 15 bases between. This CDR3 has 15 residues. In germline, CDR1 is SGDLS, CDR2 YYNGEE.